This entry concerns a single TCR beta chain. Compared with germline, one end of the junction differs, possibly owing to a read error. The data were taken from a study of blood T cells in healthy people across ages. Overall study: Template switching caught about one barcoded beta molecule for each two T cells.

Germline values: CDR1 SGHRS, CDR2 YFSETQ. The length of the CDR3 is 15 residues. Peripheral blood was drawn, about 9.7 milliliters per donor. Extracted total RNA amounted to at least 6 micrograms for each sample. Through a sample-barcoded 5' primer and a J-beta primer mix, a second PCR was run for 7 to 11 cycles. There were at least 3 million CDR3-containing paired-end reads obtained from each sample. TCRdb recomputed calls from the 5' RACE reads with MiXCR, one row per CDR3 protein. The sample has 1.5 million to 2 million distinct CDR3 sequences, roughly 52% seen once. Sample: blood. V is TRBV5-1 and J is TRBJ2-6, with TRBD1 as a possible D gene (6 bases). The source of this sequence is a woman in her 40s in good health. CDR3 nucleotides: TGCGCCAGCAGACTGGACAGTTCTGGGGCCTACGTCCTGACTTTC. It codes for CASRLDSSGAYVLTF. Full variable domain (rest looked up from reference TRBV5-1 and TRBJ2-6): KAGVTQTPRYLIKTRGQQVTLSCSPISGHRSVSWYQQTPGQGLQFLFEYFSETQRNKGNFPGRFSGRQFSNSRSEMNVSTLELGDSALYLCASRLDSSGAYVLTFGAGSRLTVL.